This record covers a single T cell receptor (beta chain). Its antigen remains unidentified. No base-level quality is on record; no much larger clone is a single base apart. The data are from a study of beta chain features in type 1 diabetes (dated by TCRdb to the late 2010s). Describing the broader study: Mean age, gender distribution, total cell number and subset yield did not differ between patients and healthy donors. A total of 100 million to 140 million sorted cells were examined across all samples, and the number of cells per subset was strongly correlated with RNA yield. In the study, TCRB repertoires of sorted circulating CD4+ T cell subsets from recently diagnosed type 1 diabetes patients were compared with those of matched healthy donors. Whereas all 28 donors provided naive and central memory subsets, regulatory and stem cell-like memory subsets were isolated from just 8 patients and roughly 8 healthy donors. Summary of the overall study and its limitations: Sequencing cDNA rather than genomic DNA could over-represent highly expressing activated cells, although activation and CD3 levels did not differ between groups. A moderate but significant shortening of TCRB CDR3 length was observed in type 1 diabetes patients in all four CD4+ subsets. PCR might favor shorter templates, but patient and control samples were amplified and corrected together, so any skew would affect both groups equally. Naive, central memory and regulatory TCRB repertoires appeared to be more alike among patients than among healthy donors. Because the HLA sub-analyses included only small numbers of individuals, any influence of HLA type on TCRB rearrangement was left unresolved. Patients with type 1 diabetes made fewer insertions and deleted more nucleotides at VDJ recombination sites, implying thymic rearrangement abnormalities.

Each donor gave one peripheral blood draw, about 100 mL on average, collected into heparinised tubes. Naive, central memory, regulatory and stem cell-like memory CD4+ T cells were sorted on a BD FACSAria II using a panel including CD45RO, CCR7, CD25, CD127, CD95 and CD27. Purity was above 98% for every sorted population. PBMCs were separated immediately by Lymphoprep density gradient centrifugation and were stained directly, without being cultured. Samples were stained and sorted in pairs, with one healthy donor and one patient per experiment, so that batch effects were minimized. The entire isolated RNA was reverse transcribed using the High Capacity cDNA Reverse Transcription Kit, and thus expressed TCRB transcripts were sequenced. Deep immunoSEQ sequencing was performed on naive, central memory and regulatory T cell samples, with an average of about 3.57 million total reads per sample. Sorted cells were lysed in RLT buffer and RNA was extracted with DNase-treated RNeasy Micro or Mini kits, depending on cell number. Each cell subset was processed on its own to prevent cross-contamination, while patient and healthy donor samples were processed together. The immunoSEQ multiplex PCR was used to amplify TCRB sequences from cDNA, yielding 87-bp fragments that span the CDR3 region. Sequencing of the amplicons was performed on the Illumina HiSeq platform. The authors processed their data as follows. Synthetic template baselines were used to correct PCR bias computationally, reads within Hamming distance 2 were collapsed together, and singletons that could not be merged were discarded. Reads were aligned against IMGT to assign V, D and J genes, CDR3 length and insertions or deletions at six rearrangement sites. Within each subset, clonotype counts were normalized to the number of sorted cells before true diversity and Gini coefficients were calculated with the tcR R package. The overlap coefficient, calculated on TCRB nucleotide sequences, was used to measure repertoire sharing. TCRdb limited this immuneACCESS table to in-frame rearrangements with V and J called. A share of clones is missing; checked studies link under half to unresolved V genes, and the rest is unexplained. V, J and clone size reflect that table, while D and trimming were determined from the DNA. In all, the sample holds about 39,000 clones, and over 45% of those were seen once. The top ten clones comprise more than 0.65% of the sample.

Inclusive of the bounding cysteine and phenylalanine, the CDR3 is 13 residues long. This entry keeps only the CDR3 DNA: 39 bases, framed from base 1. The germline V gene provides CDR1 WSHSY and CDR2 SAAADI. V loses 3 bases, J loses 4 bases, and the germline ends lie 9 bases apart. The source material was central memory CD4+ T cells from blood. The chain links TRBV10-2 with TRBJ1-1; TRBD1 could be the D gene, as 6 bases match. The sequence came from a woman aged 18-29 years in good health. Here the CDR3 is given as CASSETGSTEAFF. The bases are TGCGCCAGCAGTGAAACAGGGAGCACTGAAGCTTTCTTT.